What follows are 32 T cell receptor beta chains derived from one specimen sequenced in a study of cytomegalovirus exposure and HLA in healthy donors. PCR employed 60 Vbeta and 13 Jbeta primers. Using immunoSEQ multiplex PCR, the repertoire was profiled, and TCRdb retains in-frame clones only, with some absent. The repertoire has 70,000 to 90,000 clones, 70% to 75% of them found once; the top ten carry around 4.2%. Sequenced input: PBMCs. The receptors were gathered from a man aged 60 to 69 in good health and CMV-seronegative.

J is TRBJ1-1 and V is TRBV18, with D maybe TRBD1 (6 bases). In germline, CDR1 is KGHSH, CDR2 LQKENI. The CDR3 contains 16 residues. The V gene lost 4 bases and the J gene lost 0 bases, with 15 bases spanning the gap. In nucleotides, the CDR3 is TGTGCCAGCTCACAGATGGGGGCGGAGATGAACACTGAAGCTTTCTTT. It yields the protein CASSQMGAEMNTEAFF.

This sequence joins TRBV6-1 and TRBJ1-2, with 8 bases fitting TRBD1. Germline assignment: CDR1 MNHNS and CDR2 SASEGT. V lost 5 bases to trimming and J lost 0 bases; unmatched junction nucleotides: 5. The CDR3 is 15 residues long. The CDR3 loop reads CASSINRGTNYGYTF. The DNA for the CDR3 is TGTGCCAGCAGTATTAACAGGGGGACTAACTATGGCTACACCTTC.

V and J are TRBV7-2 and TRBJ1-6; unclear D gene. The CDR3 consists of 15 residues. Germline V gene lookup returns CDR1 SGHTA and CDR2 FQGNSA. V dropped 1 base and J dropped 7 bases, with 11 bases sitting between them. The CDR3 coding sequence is TGTGCCAGCAGCTTAGGCCAAAGCTACAATTCACCCCTCCACTTT. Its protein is CASSLGQSYNSPLHF.

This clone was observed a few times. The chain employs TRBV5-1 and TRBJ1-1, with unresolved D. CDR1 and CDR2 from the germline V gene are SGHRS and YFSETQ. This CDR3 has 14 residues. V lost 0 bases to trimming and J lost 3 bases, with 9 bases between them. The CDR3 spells CASSLDLGYTEAFF. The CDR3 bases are TGCGCCAGCAGCTTGGATCTGGGCTACACTGAAGCTTTCTTT.

Here the CDR3 reads CAWSRLAGVTGELFF. CDR3 nucleotides: TGTGCCTGGAGTCGACTAGCGGGGGTAACCGGGGAGCTGTTTTTT. The chain combines TRBV30 with TRBJ2-2; 12 bases align to TRBD2. J was trimmed by 5 bases and V by 2 bases; bases with no gene match: 3. The CDR3 has 15 amino acids. Germline V lookup: CDR1 GTSNPN, CDR2 SVGIG (reference sequence).

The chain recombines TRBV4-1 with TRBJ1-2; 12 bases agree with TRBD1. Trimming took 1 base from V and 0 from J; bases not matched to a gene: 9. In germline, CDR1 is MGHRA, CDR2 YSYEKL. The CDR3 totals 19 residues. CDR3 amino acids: CASSQVWGTGGAPNYGYTF. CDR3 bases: TGCGCCAGCAGCCAAGTCTGGGGGACAGGGGGCGCCCCTAACTATGGCTACACCTTC.

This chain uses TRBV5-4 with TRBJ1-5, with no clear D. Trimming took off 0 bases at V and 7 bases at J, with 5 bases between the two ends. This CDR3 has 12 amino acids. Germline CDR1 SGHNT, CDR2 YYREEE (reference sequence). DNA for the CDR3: TGTGCCAGCAGCTTGGACTCCCAGCCCCAGCATTTT. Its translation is CASSLDSQPQHF.

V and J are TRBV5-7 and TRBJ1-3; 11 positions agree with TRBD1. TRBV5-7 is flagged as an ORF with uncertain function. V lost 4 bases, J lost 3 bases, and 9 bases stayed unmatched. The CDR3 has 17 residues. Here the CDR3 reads CASSRPGQGGNGNTIYF. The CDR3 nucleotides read TGTGCCAGCAGCCGTCCGGGACAGGGGGGCAATGGAAACACCATATATTTT.

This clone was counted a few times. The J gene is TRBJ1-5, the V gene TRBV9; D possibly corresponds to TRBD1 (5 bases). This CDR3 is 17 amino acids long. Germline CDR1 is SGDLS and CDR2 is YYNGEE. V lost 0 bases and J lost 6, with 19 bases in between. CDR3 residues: CASSVGPGGGDGQPQHF. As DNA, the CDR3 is TGTGCCAGCAGCGTAGGTCCGGGGGGTGGGGATGGTCAGCCCCAGCATTTT.

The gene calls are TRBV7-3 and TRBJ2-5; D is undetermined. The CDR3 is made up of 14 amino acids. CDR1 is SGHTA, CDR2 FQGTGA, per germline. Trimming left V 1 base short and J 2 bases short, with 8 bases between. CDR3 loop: CASSLRAWQETQYF. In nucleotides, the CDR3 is TGTGCCAGCAGCTTAAGGGCCTGGCAAGAGACCCAGTACTTC.

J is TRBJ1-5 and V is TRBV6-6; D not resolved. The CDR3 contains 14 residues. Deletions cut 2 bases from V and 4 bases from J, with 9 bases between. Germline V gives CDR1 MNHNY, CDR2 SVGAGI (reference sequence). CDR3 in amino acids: CASSYLRSNQPQHF. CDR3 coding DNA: TGTGCCAGCAGTTACCTGAGGAGTAATCAGCCCCAGCATTTT.

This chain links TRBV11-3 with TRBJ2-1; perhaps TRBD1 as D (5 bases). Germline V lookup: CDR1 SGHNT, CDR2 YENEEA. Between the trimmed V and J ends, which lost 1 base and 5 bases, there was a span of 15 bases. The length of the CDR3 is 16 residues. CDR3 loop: CASSLGPGWVDNEQFF. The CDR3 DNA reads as TGTGCCAGCAGCTTAGGCCCAGGGTGGGTAGACAATGAGCAGTTCTTC.

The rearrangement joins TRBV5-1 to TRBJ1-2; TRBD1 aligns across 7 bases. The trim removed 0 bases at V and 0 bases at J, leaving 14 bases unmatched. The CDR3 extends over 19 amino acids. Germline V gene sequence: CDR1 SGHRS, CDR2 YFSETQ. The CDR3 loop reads CASSLGAPGQHGANYGYTF. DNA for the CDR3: TGCGCCAGCAGCTTGGGGGCACCGGGACAGCACGGAGCTAACTATGGCTACACCTTC.

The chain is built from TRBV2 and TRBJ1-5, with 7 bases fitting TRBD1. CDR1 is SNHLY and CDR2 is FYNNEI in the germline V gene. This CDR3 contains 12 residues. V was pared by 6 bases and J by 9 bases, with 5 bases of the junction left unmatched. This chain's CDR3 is CASSGTEGPQHF. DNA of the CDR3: TGTGCCAGCAGCGGGACAGAGGGGCCCCAGCATTTT.

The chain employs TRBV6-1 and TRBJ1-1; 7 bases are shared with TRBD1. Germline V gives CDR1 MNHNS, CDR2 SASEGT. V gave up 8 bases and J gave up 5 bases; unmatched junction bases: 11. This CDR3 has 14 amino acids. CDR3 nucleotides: TGTGCCAGCGAAGTCTCAGGGGGAGGAACTGAAGCTTTCTTT. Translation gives CASEVSGGGTEAFF.

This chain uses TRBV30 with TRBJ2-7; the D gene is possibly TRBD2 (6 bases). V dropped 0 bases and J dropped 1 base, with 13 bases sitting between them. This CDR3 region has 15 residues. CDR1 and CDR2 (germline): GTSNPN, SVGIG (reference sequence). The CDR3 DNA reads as TGTGCCTGGAGTGTATGGAGGGGTTCTTCCTACGAGCAGTACTTC. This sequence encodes CAWSVWRGSSYEQYF.

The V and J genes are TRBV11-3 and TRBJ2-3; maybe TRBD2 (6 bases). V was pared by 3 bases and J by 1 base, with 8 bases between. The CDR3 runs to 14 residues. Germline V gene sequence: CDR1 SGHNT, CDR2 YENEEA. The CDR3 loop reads CASSLGGGTDTQYF. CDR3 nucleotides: TGTGCCAGCAGCTTGGGCGGGGGCACAGATACGCAGTATTTT.

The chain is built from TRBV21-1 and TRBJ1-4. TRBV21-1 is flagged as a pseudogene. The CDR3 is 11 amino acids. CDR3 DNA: TGTGCCAGCAGCCCACGGGAAAAACTGTTTTTT. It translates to CASSPREKLFF.

This CDR3 is CASSAQRQGANEQYF. DNA of the CDR3: TGTGCCAGCAGCGCCCAGCGACAGGGGGCCAACGAGCAGTACTTC. This chain joins TRBV9 and TRBJ2-7; TRBD1 matches 10 bases. The V segment lost 3 bases and the J segment 5 bases; nucleotides outside the gene matches: 8. The CDR3 contains 15 residues. CDR1 and CDR2 (germline): SGDLS, YYNGEE.

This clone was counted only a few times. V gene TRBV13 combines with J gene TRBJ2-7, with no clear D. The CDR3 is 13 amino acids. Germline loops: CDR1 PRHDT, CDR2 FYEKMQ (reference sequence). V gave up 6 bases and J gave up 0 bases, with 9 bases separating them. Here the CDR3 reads CASSAAFSYEQYF. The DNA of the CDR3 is TGTGCCAGCAGTGCAGCGTTCTCCTACGAGCAGTACTTC.

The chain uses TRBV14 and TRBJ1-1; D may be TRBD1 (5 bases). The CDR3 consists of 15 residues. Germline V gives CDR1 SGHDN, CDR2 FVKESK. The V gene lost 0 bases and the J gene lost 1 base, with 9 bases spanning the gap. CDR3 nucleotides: TGTGCCAGCAGCCAAGACAGGACATCGAACACTGAAGCTTTCTTT. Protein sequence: CASSQDRTSNTEAFF.

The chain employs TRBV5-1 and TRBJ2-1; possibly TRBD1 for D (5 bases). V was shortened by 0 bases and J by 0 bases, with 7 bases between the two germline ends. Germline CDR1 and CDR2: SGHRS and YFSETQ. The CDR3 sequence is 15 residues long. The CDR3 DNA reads TGCGCCAGCAGCTTGGGTGGGGCCTCCTACAATGAGCAGTTCTTC. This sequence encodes CASSLGGASYNEQFF. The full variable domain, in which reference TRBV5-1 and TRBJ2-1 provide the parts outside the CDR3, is KAGVTQTPRYLIKTRGQQVTLSCSPISGHRSVSWYQQTPGQGLQFLFEYFSETQRNKGNFPGRFSGRQFSNSRSEMNVSTLELGDSALYLCASSLGGASYNEQFFGPGTRLTVL.

This CDR3 is CASSAAADSPRTYEQYF. For the CDR3, the DNA is TGTGCCAGCAGTGCCGCCGCGGACAGCCCTCGAACCTACGAGCAGTACTTC. This rearrangement joins TRBV2 to TRBJ2-7; weak D call: TRBD1 (6 bases). CDR1 SNHLY and CDR2 FYNNEI come from the germline V gene. The V end lost 4 bases, the J end lost 2 bases, and 21 bases lay between the germline ends. This CDR3 has 17 amino acids. Full variable domain (remainder filled in from reference TRBV2 and TRBJ2-7): EPEVTQTPSHQVTQMGQEVILRCVPISNHLYFYWYRQILGQKVEFLVSFYNNEISEKSEIFDDQFSVERPDGSNFTLKIRSTKLEDSAMYFCASSAAADSPRTYEQYFGPGTRLTVT.

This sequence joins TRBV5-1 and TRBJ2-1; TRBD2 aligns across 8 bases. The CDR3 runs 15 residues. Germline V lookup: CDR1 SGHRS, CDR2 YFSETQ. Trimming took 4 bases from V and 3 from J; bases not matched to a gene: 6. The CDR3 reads CASSTLAGGYNEQFF. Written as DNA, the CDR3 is TGCGCCAGCAGCACCCTAGCGGGCGGCTACAATGAGCAGTTCTTC.

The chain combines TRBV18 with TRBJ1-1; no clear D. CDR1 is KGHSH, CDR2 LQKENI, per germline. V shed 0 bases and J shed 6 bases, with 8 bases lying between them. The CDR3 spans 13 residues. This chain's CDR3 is CASSPPWAAEAFF. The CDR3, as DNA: TGTGCCAGCTCACCACCGTGGGCCGCTGAAGCTTTCTTT.

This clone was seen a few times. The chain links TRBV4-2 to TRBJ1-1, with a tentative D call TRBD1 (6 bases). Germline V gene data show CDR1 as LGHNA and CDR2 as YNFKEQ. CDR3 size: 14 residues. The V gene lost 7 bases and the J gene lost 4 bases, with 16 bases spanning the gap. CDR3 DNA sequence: TGTGCCAGCACCGTTGGGGGCTTGGGCACTGAAGCTTTCTTT. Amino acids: CASTVGGLGTEAFF.

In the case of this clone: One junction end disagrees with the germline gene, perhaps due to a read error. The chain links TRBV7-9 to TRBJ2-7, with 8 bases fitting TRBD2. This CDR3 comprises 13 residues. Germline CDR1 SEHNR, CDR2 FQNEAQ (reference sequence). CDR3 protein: CSSRGGASYEQYF. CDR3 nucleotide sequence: TGTTCCAGCCGGGGGGGGGCGAGCTACGAGCAGTACTTC. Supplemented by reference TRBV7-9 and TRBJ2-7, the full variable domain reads DTGVSQNPRHKITKRGQNVTFRCDPISEHNRLYWYRQTLGQGPEFLTYFQNEAQLEKSRLLSDRFSAERPKGSFSTLEIQRTEQGDSAMYLCSSRGGASYEQYFGPGTRLTVT.

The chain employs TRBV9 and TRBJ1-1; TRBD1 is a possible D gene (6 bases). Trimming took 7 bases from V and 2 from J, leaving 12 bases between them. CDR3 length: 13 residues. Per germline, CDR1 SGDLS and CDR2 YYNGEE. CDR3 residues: CASGGGRNTEAFF. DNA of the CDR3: TGTGCCAGCGGGGGGGGGCGAAACACTGAAGCTTTCTTT. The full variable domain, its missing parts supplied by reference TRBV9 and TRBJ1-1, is DSGVTQTPKHLITATGQRVTLRCSPRSGDLSVYWYQQSLDQGLQFLIQYYNGEERAKGNILERFSAQQFPDLHSELNLSSLELGDSALYFCASGGGRNTEAFFGQGTRLTVV.

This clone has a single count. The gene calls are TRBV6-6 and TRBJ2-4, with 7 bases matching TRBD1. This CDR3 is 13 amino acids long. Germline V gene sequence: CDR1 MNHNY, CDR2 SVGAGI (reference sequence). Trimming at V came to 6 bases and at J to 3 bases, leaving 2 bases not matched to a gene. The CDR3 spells CASSSGGKNIQYF. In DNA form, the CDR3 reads TGTGCCAGCAGCTCAGGGGGCAAAAACATTCAGTACTTC.

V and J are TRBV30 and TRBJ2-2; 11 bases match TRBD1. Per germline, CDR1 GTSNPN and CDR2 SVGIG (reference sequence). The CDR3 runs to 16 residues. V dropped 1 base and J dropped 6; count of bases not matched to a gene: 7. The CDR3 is CAWSGTGGFVAGELFF. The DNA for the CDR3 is TGTGCCTGGAGTGGGACAGGGGGCTTTGTCGCCGGGGAGCTGTTTTTT.

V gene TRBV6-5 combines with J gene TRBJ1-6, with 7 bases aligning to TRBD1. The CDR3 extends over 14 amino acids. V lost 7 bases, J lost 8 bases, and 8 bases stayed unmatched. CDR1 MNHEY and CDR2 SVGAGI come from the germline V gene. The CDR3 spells CASTSTGFYSPLHF. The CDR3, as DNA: TGTGCCAGCACCTCGACAGGGTTTTATTCACCCCTCCACTTT.

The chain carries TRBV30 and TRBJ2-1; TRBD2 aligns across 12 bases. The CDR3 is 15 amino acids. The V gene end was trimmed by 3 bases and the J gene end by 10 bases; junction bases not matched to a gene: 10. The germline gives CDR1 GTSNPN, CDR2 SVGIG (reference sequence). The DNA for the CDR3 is TGTGCCTGGAGCCCTACTAGCGGGGGGATTACCGAGCAGTTCTTC. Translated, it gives CAWSPTSGGITEQFF. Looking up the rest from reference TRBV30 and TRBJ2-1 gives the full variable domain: SQTIHQWPATLVQPVGSPLSLECTVEGTSNPNLYWYRQAAGRGLQLLFYSVGIGQISSEVPQNLSASRPQDRQFILSSKKLLLSDSGFYLCAWSPTSGGITEQFFGPGTRLTVL.